The 21 T cell receptor beta chains presented below share a single source sample, sequenced in a study of cytotoxic CD8 clonotypes in ibrutinib-treated CLL. TCRdb keeps only in-frame clones here, not all; method: immunoSEQ multiplex PCR. The sample holds 270,000 or so clones; around 69% are singletons and the top ten take 5.6%. The specimen was PBMCs, collected at disease progression, from a patient treated with ibrutinib. The receptors shown here come from a human donor with chronic lymphocytic leukemia.

This chain links TRBV6-5 with TRBJ2-1, with D perhaps matching TRBD1 (6 bases). Trimming pared 6 bases from V and 2 bases from J, leaving 14 bases between. The CDR3 runs 15 residues. Germline V gene sequence: CDR1 MNHEY, CDR2 SVGAGI. Here the CDR3 reads CASSRTGSPYNEQFF. CDR3 sequence (DNA): TGTGCCAGCAGCCGCACAGGGTCCCCCTACAATGAGCAGTTCTTC.

This clone was counted between two and nine times. The chain links TRBV6-4 to TRBJ2-5; either TRBD1 or TRBD2 may supply D (5 bases each). The CDR3 covers 14 residues. CDR1 and CDR2 (germline): MRHNA, SNTAGT. Trimming removed 7 bases at V and 5 bases at J, with 17 bases between. As DNA, the CDR3 is TGTGCCAGCAACGACTGGGGGTCAAAGGAGACCCAGTACTTC. This encodes CASNDWGSKETQYF.

V is TRBV14 and J is TRBJ2-1; D remains ambiguous. CDR1 and CDR2 from the germline V gene are SGHDN and FVKESK. CDR3 size: 13 residues. Trimming cost V 2 bases and J 9 bases, with 11 bases left between them. This CDR3 is CASSQWPHGEQFF. CDR3 DNA sequence: TGTGCCAGCAGCCAATGGCCCCACGGTGAGCAGTTCTTC.

This clone occurred many times. The chain is built from TRBV9 and TRBJ2-7; a possible D gene is TRBD2 (5 bases). The CDR3 extends over 16 amino acids. CDR1 is SGDLS and CDR2 is YYNGEE in the germline V gene. Trimming removed 1 base at V and 3 bases at J, with 17 bases between. This chain's CDR3 is CASSVYGDNPLYEQYF. The CDR3 region has the DNA TGTGCCAGCAGCGTATACGGGGATAACCCCCTCTACGAGCAGTACTTC. Full variable domain (rest looked up from reference TRBV9 and TRBJ2-7): DSGVTQTPKHLITATGQRVTLRCSPRSGDLSVYWYQQSLDQGLQFLIQYYNGEERAKGNILERFSAQQFPDLHSELNLSSLELGDSALYFCASSVYGDNPLYEQYFGPGTRLTVT.

V is TRBV7-6 and J is TRBJ1-2; D gene unclear. The ends were cut back, 1 base at V and 2 bases at J, with 23 bases in the middle. Germline assignment: CDR1 SGHVS and CDR2 FNYEAQ. This CDR3 region has 19 residues. The CDR3 sequence is CASSLVAAEKTHMNYGYTF. The CDR3 DNA follows: TGTGCCAGCAGCTTAGTTGCGGCCGAAAAAACTCATATGAACTATGGCTACACCTTC.

The chain recombines TRBV7-2 with TRBJ1-2, with D perhaps TRBD1 (6 bases). Germline assignment: CDR1 SGHTA and CDR2 FQGNSA. Trimming removed 2 bases from V and 2 bases from J, with 12 bases in between. This CDR3 region has 15 residues. CDR3 sequence reads: CASSLPTGRNYGYTF. In nucleotides, the CDR3 is TGTGCCAGCAGCTTACCCACAGGGCGAAACTATGGCTACACCTTC.

The chain carries TRBV29-1 and TRBJ2-1; the D is unclear. The CDR3 has 14 residues. Trimming took off 7 bases at V and 0 bases at J, with 13 bases between the two ends. Germline V CDR1 and CDR2: SQVTM, ANQGSEA. The CDR3: CSAETAYSYNEQFF. The CDR3 DNA reads TGCAGCGCCGAAACAGCGTACTCCTACAATGAGCAGTTCTTC.

The sample holds a few counts of this clone. J is TRBJ2-1 and V is TRBV2; D may be TRBD2 (6 bases). V was shortened by 4 bases and J by 8 bases, with 9 bases between the two germline ends. From germline, CDR1 is SNHLY and CDR2 FYNNEI. CDR3 length: 12 amino acids. The CDR3: CASSGRDYEQFF. In DNA form, the CDR3 reads TGTGCCAGCAGTGGACGGGACTATGAGCAGTTCTTC.

V and J are TRBV10-2 and TRBJ2-5, with D possibly matching TRBD2 (6 bases). Germline V gene lookup returns CDR1 WSHSY and CDR2 SAAADI. V lost 6 bases and J 3 bases, leaving 11 bases between the germline ends. The CDR3 contains 13 residues. The CDR3 nucleotides are TGCGCCAGCAGATTTAGCGGAGAAGAGACCCAGTACTTC. It is translated as CASRFSGEETQYF.

The rearrangement links TRBV10-1 to TRBJ2-1, with D possibly matching TRBD2 (7 bases). The CDR3 length is 15 residues. The V gene's germline CDR1 is WNHNN and CDR2 SYGVQD (reference sequence). Trimming cost V 8 bases and J 2 bases, with 16 bases left between them. The CDR3 nucleotides are TGCGCCAGCCAACAAGGGGGGGGGCCCTACAATGAGCAGTTCTTC. Protein product: CASQQGGGPYNEQFF.

The chain links TRBV25-1 to TRBJ1-3, with D maybe TRBD1 (5 bases). Germline assignment: CDR1 MGHDK and CDR2 SYGVNS. V lost 4 bases, J lost 3 bases, and 13 bases lay in between. CDR3 length: 15 amino acids. The CDR3 DNA is TGTGCCAGCAGTGGGCCGGGGGGGGTTGGAAACACCATATATTTT. Translating it yields CASSGPGGVGNTIYF.

The J gene is TRBJ1-1, the V gene TRBV9, with D unclear. CDR3 length: 14 amino acids. Trimming shortened V by 1 base and J by 4 bases, and 11 bases separated the two germline ends. Germline V lookup: CDR1 SGDLS, CDR2 YYNGEE. Written as DNA, the CDR3 is TGTGCCAGCAGCGTATCCGGAGGTTCCACTGAAGCTTTCTTT. It is translated as CASSVSGGSTEAFF.

V usage is TRBV27 and J usage is TRBJ2-4; no firm D call. The CDR3 has 13 amino acids. Trimming pared 6 bases from V and 8 bases from J, leaving 14 bases between. CDR1 is MNHEY, CDR2 SMNVEV, per germline (reference sequence). The CDR3 loop reads CASRRVVEDIQYF. The CDR3 nucleotides are TGTGCCAGCAGACGTGTGGTCGAGGACATTCAGTACTTC.

DNA of the CDR3: TGTGCCATTGAGGAGGACAGTACCTACGAGCAGTACTTC. Protein sequence: CAIEEDSTYEQYF. The chain combines TRBV6-1 with TRBJ2-7, with D perhaps TRBD1 (6 bases). V was trimmed by 10 bases and J by 2 bases, leaving 15 bases between them. This CDR3 region has 13 residues. Germline V CDR1 and CDR2: MNHNS, SASEGT.

The chain has TRBV4-2 and TRBJ2-3, with D perhaps matching TRBD2 (6 bases). The germline V and J ends were trimmed by 5 bases and 4 bases, with 19 bases remaining between them. This CDR3 contains 16 residues. Germline V lookup: CDR1 LGHNA, CDR2 YNFKEQ. CDR3 sequence: CASSADGTLGSDTQYF. Here the CDR3 DNA reads TGTGCCAGCAGCGCAGACGGGACTCTCGGGTCAGATACGCAGTATTTT.

The J gene is TRBJ2-1, the V gene TRBV20-1; D uncertain. CDR3 length: 11 amino acids. V lost 0 bases and J lost 4, with 1 base in between. CDR1 DFQATT and CDR2 SNEGSKA come from the germline V gene (reference sequence). The CDR3 DNA reads as TGCAGTGCTAGAGAGTACAATGAGCAGTTCTTC. It encodes CSAREYNEQFF.

CDR3 nucleotide sequence: TGTGCCAGCAGTAAATGGTACAGAAACAATCAGCCCCAGCATTTT. Encoded protein: CASSKWYRNNQPQHF. This chain connects TRBV2 to TRBJ1-5; no definite D call. Trimming left V 5 bases short and J 3 bases short, with 14 bases between. In germline, CDR1 is SNHLY, CDR2 FYNNEI. This CDR3 is 15 amino acids long.

J is TRBJ2-5 and V is TRBV5-5; 7 bases agree with TRBD1. The CDR3 runs 14 residues. J was trimmed by 1 base and V by 5 bases; bases with no gene match: 5. Germline loops: CDR1 SGHKS, CDR2 YYEKEE (reference sequence). CDR3 loop: CASRTQGLQETQYF. The DNA of the CDR3 is TGTGCCAGCAGGACACAGGGGCTCCAAGAGACCCAGTACTTC.

The gene calls are TRBV6-5 and TRBJ1-2, with a possible D match to TRBD1 (5 bases). The V end lost 2 bases, the J end lost 4 bases, and 8 bases lay between the germline ends. This CDR3 contains 13 residues. Germline CDR1 reads MNHEY; CDR2 reads SVGAGI. The CDR3 is CASSYPGRYGYTF. The CDR3 bases are TGTGCCAGCAGTTACCCAGGGCGCTATGGCTACACCTTC.

V gene TRBV11-2 combines with J gene TRBJ2-2; maybe TRBD2 (6 bases). This CDR3 region has 15 residues. Germline CDR1 SGHAT, CDR2 FQNNGV. V was pared by 5 bases and J by 0 bases, with 10 bases between. The CDR3 region has the DNA TGTGCCAGCAGCCGCGGGAATACGAACACCGGGGAGCTGTTTTTT. Translating gives CASSRGNTNTGELFF. Full variable domain (remainder filled in from reference TRBV11-2 and TRBJ2-2): EAGVAQSPRYKIIEKRQSVAFWCNPISGHATLYWYQQILGQGPKLLIQFQNNGVVDDSQLPKDRFSAERLKGVDSTLKIQPAKLEDSAVYLCASSRGNTNTGELFFGEGSRLTVL.

The rearrangement uses TRBV4-1 and TRBJ2-7; D is unclear. Germline lookup yields CDR1 MGHRA and CDR2 YSYEKL. The CDR3 extends over 14 amino acids. Trimming cost V 2 bases and J 3 bases, with 11 bases left between them. The CDR3 loop is CASSQLAHIYEQYF. The CDR3 DNA is TGCGCCAGCAGCCAATTAGCCCATATCTACGAGCAGTACTTC.